Listed here is a single TCR beta chain. Its antigen remains undetermined. It has no much larger one-base neighbor in the sample; base qualities were not kept. Libraries were built with 5' RACE. Instrument on record: Illumina HiSeq 2500. A second roughly 7 to 11 cycle PCR used a sample-barcoded 5' primer and a J-beta primer mix. Each TCR beta cDNA molecule received a unique molecular identifier from a template-switch 5' adaptor carrying 12 random nucleotides. At least 2.5 million CDR3-containing paired-end reads were obtained from each sample. The Mint cDNA synthesis kit, primed by a TRBC-specific oligonucleotide, was used to synthesize first-strand cDNA from all RNA. Following uracil-DNA glycosylase treatment, all cDNA underwent a first 18-cycle PCR with the universal primers M1SS and BC2_uni_R. The authors processed their data as follows. Normalization of each sample was performed by random selection of 1 million high-quality reads, each carrying a distinct molecular identifier. Reads with shared molecular identifiers were discarded instead of being binned into consensus sequences. MiTCR, run with a Q25 quality threshold and the strictest error-elimination algorithm, handled CDR3 identification, clonotype clustering and error correction. A nonparametric unseen species model with Euler transformation was used to estimate lower-bound total TCR beta diversity. TCRdb reanalyzed the raw reads on its own, using fastp at Q25 for trimming and MiXCR for clone calling, and kept in-frame beta chains. Each CDR3 protein gets just one entry, which takes the most common genes and DNA from the rows behind it. The V and J calls come from TCRdb's annotation, not from the publication. In all, the sample holds over 1.5 million distinct CDR3 sequences, and about 49% of those were seen once. The ten most abundant clones make up around 2.1% of the sample.

The record originates from a study of blood T cells in healthy people across ages (dated by TCRdb to between 2015 and 2016). Background on the whole study: In model experiments, template switching captured about one uniquely barcoded TCR beta cDNA molecule for every two T cells. Age-related changes in TCR beta repertoire diversity were measured in the study by deep sequencing normalized with unique cDNA molecular identifiers. The donors were divided into four age groups: young (average approximately 16 years), middle-aged (about 39), aged (about 61) and long-lived (around 87). Donors of different ages were randomly distributed across sequencing lanes to avoid experimental bias. Two additional independent replicas of 1 million unique cDNA reads from the same blood draw were analyzed for two donors (one aged 18 to 30 and one aged 80 or older). General findings and caveats noted by the study authors: Estimates of total diversity based on one million sequenced T cells were considered lower bounds and underestimates. The long-lived group showed more naive CD4+ T cells, fewer expanded clones and increased TCR diversity than the aged group, suggesting age selection. As age increased, observed TCR beta diversity per million T cells dropped in a roughly linear way, and a significant reduction was already evident by age about 40. Donor CMV infection status was unknown, potentially confounding age-related changes in expanded clonotypes. Since profiling was done on bulk unsorted PBMCs, naive and antigen-experienced compartments could not be conclusively compared. A strong correlation was found between observed TCR beta diversity and the percentage of naive T cells measured by flow cytometry.

Systemically healthy Caucasian individuals from Russia, 35 to 40 in total and aged about 6 to 90 years, were included as donors. Each donor gave about 10 milliliters of peripheral blood, drawn into EDTA-treated Vacutainer tubes. PBMCs were isolated by Ficoll-Paque density-gradient centrifugation, with at least 7 million obtained per sample. Trizol reagent was used to extract total RNA from PBMCs, with at least 6 micrograms per sample. For every donor, flow cytometry on a PBMC aliquot measured the percentage of naive CD45RAhigh/CD27high T cells. The germline V gene (reference sequence) yields MNHNY for CDR1 and SVGAGI for CDR2. The CDR3 runs 13 amino acids, cysteine and phenylalanine included. Only the CDR3 region is kept as DNA, spanning 39 bases read in frame from base 1. The V end loses 3 bases and the J end loses 2 bases, and a stretch of 7 bases separates them.

The specimen was blood. The source of this sequence is a middle-aged woman in good health. This chain is built from TRBV6-6 and TRBJ1-1; no D gene can be assigned with confidence. The CDR3: CASSYLFNTEAFF. At the DNA level, the sequence is TGTGCCAGCAGTTATCTATTCAACACTGAAGCTTTCTTT.